This T cell receptor (beta chain) was identified in a study of regulatory T cells in long-lasting Graves disease (dated by TCRdb to the early 2020s). About the full investigation: Newly diagnosed Graves' disease patients had taken antithyroid drugs for less than 3 months. The study was registered as a clinical trial and conducted in China. A total of some 33 samples were covered by TCR sequencing, comprising roughly 13 persistent and around 20 newly diagnosed Graves' disease patients. This study used TCR sequencing and RNA sequencing of peripheral blood to compare persistent Graves' disease patients against newly diagnosed Graves' disease patients.

The table lists this clonotype with many counts. No antigen is known for it. Base qualities were left out, and no much larger clone turns up one base away. As encoded in the germline V gene (reference sequence), CDR1 is DFQATT while CDR2 is SNEGSKA. Its CDR3 holds 14 amino acids, cysteine through phenylalanine. This entry keeps only the CDR3 DNA: 42 bases, framed from base 1. Cut back by 5 bases and 4 bases, the V and J ends lie 17 bases apart. Broad study findings and their caveats: Lower TCR Shannon entropy and fewer highly expanded clones were observed in persistent Graves' disease patients than in newly diagnosed patients, which suggested clonal expansion. Sequencing and analysis were limited to the TCR beta chain. A larger number of public clonotypes was shared among persistent patients (fewer than 3,000) than among newly diagnosed patients (more than 850). The authors noted that the small sample size was a limitation that may lower accuracy. Persistent disease showed preferential use of TRBV28, TRBJ1-2 and TRBJ2-5, whereas newly diagnosed disease favored TRBV20-1 and TRBJ2-1. The study examined only peripheral blood because the primary lesion, thyroid tissue, could not be accessed.

Library preparation was by multiplex PCR. This sample was sequenced with an Illumina HiSeq 4000. TCR beta libraries were built with iRepertoire HTBI primers and Arm-PCR amplification of CDR3 regions. Before sequencing, the PCR products underwent gel purification. The study's own analysis went as follows. Gene usage analysis of CDR3 amino acid clonotypes used the 62 TRBV and around 13 TRBJ segments found across samples. COPE and FqMerger were used to merge filtered high-quality paired reads into contigs. BLAST was used to align contigs to the IMGT TRBV, TRBD and TRBJ reference genes, and CDR3 was defined following IMGT. Highly expanded clones were defined as clonotypes with a frequency above 0.1%. Shannon entropy was used to measure repertoire diversity, and the Gini coefficient was used to measure V-J evenness. Public clonotypes were defined as clonotypes shared by more than one individual. The public reads were run again by TCRdb, first through fastp at Q25 and then through MiXCR, and only productive beta chains were kept. Every distinct CDR3 protein forms one entry, paired with its most common genes and DNA. The V and J calls, along with clone size, are taken from TCRdb and not from the paper's own processing. The sample includes over 500,000 distinct CDR3 sequences, with approximately 15% observed a single time. 18% of the sample belongs to the ten largest clones.

The sample's time point label, decoded: newly diagnosed GD, antithyroid drugs for less than 3 months. For both TCR sequencing and RNA sequencing, RNA was extracted from PBMCs in TRIzol. Graves' disease was diagnosed according to American Thyroid Association guidelines. The patients came from an endocrinology department in Xi'an, China. Each patient gave 9 to 10 milliliters of peripheral blood, collected in an EDTA anticoagulant tube. PBMCs were isolated by Ficoll Paque Plus density gradient separation without further T cell sorting. An Agilent 2100 Bioanalyzer and agarose gel were used to assess RNA quality, and a NanoDrop 2000 was used to measure RNA concentration. These same data were also listed under a study on T cells in Graves' hyperthyroidism and ophthalmopathy. Reported in the second study: A patient counted as having stable Graves' hyperthyroidism if no progression to ophthalmopathy occurred over 18 months of follow-up. Hyperthyroidism patients were newly diagnosed, had a disease duration of under 2 months, and were aged 18 to 65 years. Patients with uncontrolled infections, other autoimmune diseases, pregnancy or lactation were excluded. Diagnoses relied on clinical symptoms, serum thyroxine and TRAb, thyroid ultrasound and orbital computed tomography. The first round of RT-PCR for the TCR CDR3 was performed with the HTBI primer set and the Qiagen OneStep RT-PCR kit. Blood samples also contained most of the expanded thyroid clonotypes (frequency above 0.001), which suggests that blood repertoires may reflect thyroid immune responses. In cross-validation, a model built on a 13 V-J signature told ophthalmopathy apart from stable hyperthyroidism with 87.88% sensitivity and 81% to 82% specificity, and in testing the same model reached 80%/75%. During validation, the model predicted progression to ophthalmopathy a median of about 5.9 months ahead of onset, with 70.59% sensitivity and roughly 72% specificity. A discovery cohort of about a hundred patients, roughly 45 with Graves' ophthalmopathy and fewer than 65 with stable Graves' hyperthyroidism, was used to find distinguishing TCR V-J signatures. Prospective prediction of ophthalmopathy was tested in an independent validation cohort of some 19 hyperthyroidism patients and 17 patients who later progressed to ophthalmopathy. For training and testing, the 100 or so patients in the discovery cohort were randomly divided in a 7:3 ratio. Thyroid tissue and blood T-cell repertoires from more than 5 Graves' hyperthyroidism patients were also compared in the study. Once sampling was done, hyperthyroidism patients were given methimazole at a starting dose of 30 mg daily, whereas ophthalmopathy patients were given high-dose intravenous methylprednisolone. A second multiplex PCR round built the libraries, followed by size selection and purification. The libraries were sequenced on an Illumina HiSeq2000 using paired-end 100 bp reads. Raw data were processed with SOAPnuke, discarding reads with adapters, uncalled bases, mean Phred below 15, or no exact constant-primer or identifier match. High-quality paired reads were merged using COPE v1.2.5, and each unique nucleotide sequence was defined as a clonotype. Clonotypes were aligned to IMGT TRBV, TRBD and TRBJ reference segments using MiTCR v1.1. Analysis was restricted to V-J combinations with a frequency above 0.0001, which covered over 98% of repertoires. A TCS score was defined as the ratio of F50 (clonal expansion) to E x V (chaos), with BLOSUM62-based TCRdist applied between CDR3 peptides within each V-J. Welch's t-statistics and random forest reduced around 550 V-J features to 10 to 15, which were used in a naive Bayes classifier (R e1071). Sample size was not statistically predetermined, and blinding of investigators to group allocation was not performed. The paper reports TCR Vbeta CDR3 sequencing of some 140 peripheral blood samples: 43 ophthalmopathy, around 80 hyperthyroidism and 17 progressor patients.

The chain is encoded by TRBV20-1 joined to TRBJ1-2; the D gene identity is not certain. The receptor was derived from a woman aged 30 to 39 with Graves disease. Donor details come from another sample of the same person, matched by shared clones. The sample was peripheral blood mononuclear cells (PBMCs), taken at new diagnosis, from a patient treated with antithyroid drugs. The CDR3 reads CSAAHLREIYGYTF. The DNA reads as follows: TGCAGTGCTGCCCACCTCCGGGAAATCTATGGCTACACCTTC.